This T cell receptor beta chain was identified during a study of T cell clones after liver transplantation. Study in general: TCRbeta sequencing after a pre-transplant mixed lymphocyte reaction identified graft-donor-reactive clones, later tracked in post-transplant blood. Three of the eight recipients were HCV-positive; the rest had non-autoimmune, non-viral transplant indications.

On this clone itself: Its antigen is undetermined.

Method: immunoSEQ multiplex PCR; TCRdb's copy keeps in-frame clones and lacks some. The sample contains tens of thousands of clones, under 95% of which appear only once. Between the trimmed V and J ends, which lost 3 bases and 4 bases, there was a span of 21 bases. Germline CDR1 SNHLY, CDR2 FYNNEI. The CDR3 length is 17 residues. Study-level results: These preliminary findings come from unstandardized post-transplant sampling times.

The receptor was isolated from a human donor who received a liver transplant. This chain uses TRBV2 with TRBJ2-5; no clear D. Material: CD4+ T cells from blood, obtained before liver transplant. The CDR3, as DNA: TGTGCCAGCAGTGATACCCCGCCAGCTACGCCTATAGAGACCCAGTACTTC. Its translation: CASSDTPPATPIETQYF.